The 27 T cell receptor beta chains reported below all come from one sample, sequenced in a study of T cell repertoires in cytomegalovirus infection. In TCRdb, the reads were re-called with MiXCR into one record per CDR3 protein. The sample holds around 450,000 distinct CDR3 sequences; around 32% are singletons and the top ten take 12% to 15%. The sample consisted of PBMCs. These receptors originate from a human donor in good health (CMV status not recorded). Some clones in this sample may be carry-over from other donors' samples.

There are a few counts of this clonotype. The chain couples TRBV4-1 to TRBJ2-3; no definite D call. From germline, CDR1 is MGHRA and CDR2 YSYEKL. Trimming took 4 bases from V and 6 from J, leaving 17 bases between them. The length of the CDR3 is 15 residues. The CDR3 DNA reads as TGCGCCAGCAGCCCTAAGCTGGAACACATGGATACGCAGTATTTT. Translated, it gives CASSPKLEHMDTQYF.

The DNA for the CDR3 is TGTGCCACCAGCATTGGGGCAGGAGGCGGGGAGCTGTTTTTT. It translates to CATSIGAGGGELFF. V usage is TRBV24-1 and J usage is TRBJ2-2; D could derive from TRBD1 or TRBD2 (5 bases each). This CDR3 comprises 14 residues. Trimming shortened V by 7 bases and J by 7 bases, and 15 bases separated the two germline ends. Germline V gene lookup returns CDR1 KGHDR and CDR2 SFDVKD.

The chain links TRBV6-6 to TRBJ1-1, with TRBD1 matching over 12 bases. J was trimmed by 0 bases and V by 4 bases; bases with no gene match: 12. There are 19 residues in the CDR3. The germline CDR1 and CDR2 sequences are MNHNY and SVGAGI (reference sequence). This CDR3 is CASSSLNRDRGRMNTEAFF. Written as DNA, the CDR3 is TGTGCCAGCAGTTCCCTCAACCGGGACAGGGGGCGGATGAACACTGAAGCTTTCTTT.

About this clonotype: Mismatch with germline at one junction end may stem from a read error. The chain links TRBV6-6 to TRBJ2-2, with D uncertain. The CDR3 sequence is 13 residues long. From germline, CDR1 is MNHNY and CDR2 SVGAGI (reference sequence). As DNA, the CDR3 is TGTGCCATCAGTTACTCCACGGGCGGGGAGCTGTTTTTT. Its protein is CAISYSTGGELFF.

The V call is TRBV19, the J call TRBJ2-7; D is possibly TRBD2 (6 bases). The CDR3 runs to 17 residues. Deletions cut 3 bases from V and 3 bases from J, with 21 bases between. Germline CDR1 is LNHDA and CDR2 is SQIVND (reference sequence). CDR3 sequence: CASSIRGGAVPLYEQYF. Written as DNA, the CDR3 is TGTGCCAGTAGTATTCGGGGCGGGGCAGTACCTCTCTACGAGCAGTACTTC.

The CDR3 DNA is TGTGCCACCAGCCTACCACCGGGCAGGACACACTCCTACGAGCAGTACTTC. Protein product: CATSLPPGRTHSYEQYF. The gene calls are TRBV15 and TRBJ2-7; a possible D gene is TRBD1 (5 bases). Per the germline V gene, CDR1 is LNHNV and CDR2 is YYDKDF (reference sequence). This CDR3 has 17 amino acids. The V end lost 5 bases, the J end lost 0 bases, and 20 bases lay between the germline ends.

This sequence joins TRBV5-1 and TRBJ2-7; 7 bases match TRBD1. Per the germline V gene, CDR1 is SGHRS and CDR2 is YFSETQ. This CDR3 region has 14 residues. V lost 5 bases to trimming and J lost 3 bases; unmatched junction nucleotides: 8. In DNA, the CDR3 is TGCGCCAGCAGAAGCCCGGGACAGAACTACGAGCAGTACTTC. It translates to CASRSPGQNYEQYF.

In this sample, this clonotype turned up a few times. The CDR3 is CSASVLAGVTDTQYF. The CDR3 DNA sequence: TGCAGTGCTAGTGTACTAGCGGGGGTCACAGATACGCAGTATTTT. This sequence joins TRBV20-1 and TRBJ2-3, with 11 bases that match TRBD2. The CDR3 spans 15 residues. The V gene end was trimmed by 3 bases and the J gene end by 2 bases; junction bases not matched to a gene: 4. The germline V gene has CDR1 DFQATT and CDR2 SNEGSKA (reference sequence).

The table lists this clonotype with many counts. The gene calls are TRBV7-8 and TRBJ2-7, with D perhaps matching TRBD2 (5 bases). Germline CDR1 SGHVS, CDR2 FQNEAQ. CDR3 length: 13 residues. The V end was cut by 5 bases, the J end by 3 bases, with 11 bases between. The CDR3: CASSRTRDYEQYF. CDR3 DNA: TGTGCCAGCAGCCGTACCCGGGACTACGAGCAGTACTTC.

CDR3 region: CASSQVQGAQYYEQYF. The CDR3 DNA is TGTGCCAGCAGCCAGGTTCAGGGGGCGCAGTACTACGAGCAGTACTTC. V usage is TRBV27 and J usage is TRBJ2-7, with 8 bases identical to TRBD1. This CDR3 has 16 amino acids. V lost 6 bases, J lost 3 bases, and 13 bases stayed unmatched. CDR1 MNHEY and CDR2 SMNVEV come from the germline V gene (reference sequence).

Turning to this clonotype: A much more abundant neighbour one base away suggests this may be a read error. The chain links TRBV6-2 or TRBV6-3 to TRBJ1-5; 8 bases agree with TRBD1. This CDR3 is built from 14 residues. Germline V gene lookup returns CDR1 MNHEY and CDR2 SVGEGT. The CDR3 region is CACSGQVPGAPHHF. CDR3 in DNA: TGTGCCTGCTCGGGACAGGTCCCAGGGGCGCCCCATCATTTT.

This clonotype appeared a few times. This chain uses TRBV3-1 with TRBJ2-7; TRBD2 agrees at 8 bases. J lost 4 bases, V lost 3 bases, and 8 bases had no gene match. Germline values: CDR1 LGHDT, CDR2 YNNKEL (reference sequence). The CDR3 length is 15 residues. The DNA of the CDR3 is TGTGCCAGCAGCCAGCCTCTCGGGGGGGCTTACGAGCAGTACTTC. It is translated as CASSQPLGGAYEQYF.

This clonotype was seen repeatedly, ten times or more. V and J are TRBV7-2 and TRBJ1-5; 8 bases fit TRBD1. V dropped 6 bases and J dropped 5; count of bases not matched to a gene: 6. The CDR3 spans 14 residues. CDR1 and CDR2 (germline): SGHTA, FQGNSA. CDR3 protein: CASSPQGAYQPQHF. DNA for the CDR3: TGTGCCAGCAGTCCGCAGGGGGCCTATCAGCCCCAGCATTTT.

In its sample, this clonotype was seen once. This could be a read error, since a much larger clone is one nucleotide away. The chain employs TRBV7-2 and TRBJ2-1; D might be TRBD1 or TRBD2, each matching 6 bases. Germline CDR1 is SGHTA and CDR2 is FQGNSA. The CDR3 is 13 amino acids. V was pared by 8 bases and J by 7 bases, with 15 bases between. The CDR3 spells CASGKTGRNEQFF. The CDR3 bases are TGTGCCAGCGGCAAAACAGGGAGGAATGAGCAGTTCTTC.

This clonotype occurred many times. The chain joins TRBV7-9 to TRBJ1-2; D is uncertain. The germline V gene has CDR1 SEHNR and CDR2 FQNEAQ (reference sequence). V gave up 1 base and J gave up 3 bases, with 9 bases separating them. The CDR3 sequence is 14 residues long. The DNA of the CDR3 is TGTGCCAGCAGCTTAGTTTCGGGGTACTATGGCTACACCTTC. It yields the protein CASSLVSGYYGYTF. Full variable domain (remainder filled in from reference TRBV7-9 and TRBJ1-2): DTGVSQNPRHKITKRGQNVTFRCDPISEHNRLYWYRQTLGQGPEFLTYFQNEAQLEKSRLLSDRFSAERPKGSFSTLEIQRTEQGDSAMYLCASSLVSGYYGYTFGSGTRLTVV.

The CDR3 here is CATRIEGTDTQYF. The CDR3, as DNA: TGTGCCACCCGAATAGAGGGAACAGATACGCAGTATTTT. The rearrangement links TRBV19 to TRBJ2-3; the D gene is possibly TRBD2 (5 bases). Germline CDR1 reads LNHDA; CDR2 reads SQIVND (reference sequence). Trimming left V 10 bases short and J 3 bases short, with 14 bases between. The CDR3 is 13 amino acids.

This clonotype was observed at least ten times. The chain joins TRBV7-6 to TRBJ1-2; D not certain. The germline V gene encodes CDR1 SGHVS and CDR2 FNYEAQ. The V end lost 0 bases, the J end lost 5 bases, and 7 bases lay between the germline ends. The CDR3 runs 13 residues. The CDR3 is CASSLAGGYGYTF. CDR3 in DNA: TGTGCCAGCAGCTTAGCCGGTGGTTATGGCTACACCTTC.

This clonotype was seen a single time. Just one base apart from a much larger clone, this may be a read error. This rearrangement joins TRBV28 to TRBJ2-7; D possibly corresponds to TRBD2 (6 bases). This CDR3 spans 16 amino acids. CDR1 MDHEN and CDR2 SYDVKM come from the germline V gene. CDR3 loop: CASSPWRGLTFMELYF. The CDR3 nucleotides are TGTGCCAGCAGCCCCTGGAGGGGACTCACTTTTATGGAGCTGTACTTC.

The chain links TRBV24-1 to TRBJ2-2, with D possibly matching TRBD1 (5 bases). Germline V gene lookup returns CDR1 KGHDR and CDR2 SFDVKD. V was clipped by 5 bases and J by 5 bases, with 17 bases between them. The CDR3 length is 16 residues. The CDR3 DNA follows: TGTGCCACCAGTGCCCCCCGGCAGGGTTGGACCGGGGAGCTGTTTTTT. Amino acids: CATSAPRQGWTGELFF.

This clonotype came up a few times. The J gene is TRBJ2-3, the V gene TRBV2, with D maybe TRBD2 (5 bases). Germline CDR1 SNHLY, CDR2 FYNNEI. V lost 5 bases, J lost 4 bases, and 13 bases lay in between. CDR3 length: 14 residues. The CDR3 DNA follows: TGTGCCAGCAGTCTCTCTAACGGGGCAGATACGCAGTATTTT. Protein product: CASSLSNGADTQYF.

This clonotype was detected ten times or more. This chain joins TRBV12-3 or TRBV12-4 and TRBJ1-3; D ambiguous. The CDR3 totals 15 residues. Trimming removed 0 bases at V and 0 bases at J, with 6 bases between. CDR3 sequence: CASSLAGSSGNTIYF. The CDR3 bases are TGTGCCAGCAGTTTAGCGGGCAGCTCTGGAAACACCATATATTTT.

In its sample, this clonotype was seen many times. This chain joins TRBV7-2 and TRBJ1-6, with 7 bases that match TRBD1. CDR3 length: 17 amino acids. J lost 4 bases, V lost 5 bases, and 11 bases had no gene match. Per the germline V gene, CDR1 is SGHTA and CDR2 is FQGNSA. CDR3 region: CASSMLRDSHYNSPLHF. The CDR3 nucleotides read TGTGCCAGCAGCATGCTCCGGGACAGCCATTATAATTCACCCCTCCACTTT.

The rearrangement links TRBV20-1 to TRBJ1-6; D is ambiguous. Germline V lookup: CDR1 DFQATT, CDR2 SNEGSKA (reference sequence). This CDR3 is built from 15 residues. Trimming shortened V by 5 bases and J by 0 bases, and 11 bases separated the two germline ends. In DNA form, the CDR3 reads TGCAGTGCTCTTCCGGCCCGCTCCTATAATTCACCCCTCCACTTT. As protein: CSALPARSYNSPLHF.

This sequence joins TRBV5-4 and TRBJ1-3; 10 bases line up with TRBD1. Trimming removed 2 bases from V and 4 bases from J; junction bases left unmatched: 6. The CDR3 is made up of 16 amino acids. Germline loops: CDR1 SGHNT, CDR2 YYREEE (reference sequence). The CDR3 loop is CASSFRDRGAGNTIYF. CDR3 bases: TGTGCCAGCAGCTTCCGGGACAGGGGAGCGGGAAACACCATATATTTT. The entire variable domain, with the rest obtained from reference TRBV5-4 and TRBJ1-3, is as follows: ETGVTQSPTHLIKTRGQQVTLRCSSQSGHNTVSWYQQALGQGPQFIFQYYREEENGRGNFPPRFSGLQFPNYSSELNVNALELDDSALYLCASSFRDRGAGNTIYFGEGSWLTVV.

Of note for this clonotype: The missing conserved phenylalanine or tryptophan at the end of this CDR3 makes a read error likely. The chain is built from TRBV5-1 and TRBJ2-7; TRBD1 might be the D (5 bases). Deletions cut 1 base from V and 7 bases from J, with 12 bases between. The CDR3 is 13 amino acids. The germline gives CDR1 SGHRS, CDR2 YFSETQ. CDR3 DNA sequence: TGCGCCAGCAGCTTGAGGGGCGACCTTGAGCAGTACTTA. It specifies CASSLRGDLEQYL.

The chain links TRBV6-6 to TRBJ1-1, with TRBD1 as a possible D gene (5 bases). CDR1 is MNHNY and CDR2 is SVGAGI in the germline V gene (reference sequence). V was clipped by 6 bases and J by 3 bases, with 20 bases between them. CDR3 size: 16 residues. The DNA for the CDR3 is TGTGCCAGCAGAGCCCCGGTAGGCAGGGCCGACACTGAAGCTTTCTTT. It encodes CASRAPVGRADTEAFF.

This clonotype was counted between two and nine times. This chain connects TRBV27 to TRBJ2-2, with D possibly TRBD2 on 8 matching bases. V shed 7 bases and J shed 5 bases, with 20 bases lying between them. Germline V gene data show CDR1 as MNHEY and CDR2 as SMNVEV (reference sequence). This CDR3 is built from 16 residues. CDR3: CASTPRGTRRTGELFF. For the CDR3, the DNA is TGTGCCAGCACTCCCAGGGGGACTAGGAGGACCGGGGAGCTGTTTTTT.